The T cell receptor (beta chain) described here comes from a study of early T cells in non-severe SARS-CoV-2 infection. Study at large: From unsorted whole blood, bulk RNA was sequenced, and the chains remained unpaired.

CDR3 length equals 14 residues. Germline lookup yields CDR1 ENHRY and CDR2 SYGVKD. J was trimmed by 6 bases and V by 7 bases; bases with no gene match: 7. TCRdb re-called the 5' RACE reads with MiXCR, one entry per CDR3 protein. Of 55,000 to 65,000 distinct CDR3 sequences in the sample, about 10% were seen once. The genes are TRBV10-3 and TRBJ2-3; 10 nucleotides match TRBD2. Sequences were obtained from whole blood. The TCR comes from an adult who was a healthcare worker with PCR-confirmed SARS-CoV-2 infection or an uninfected control (not recorded which). The CDR3 protein is CAIKAAGGPDTQYF. The CDR3 DNA sequence: TGTGCCATCAAAGCAGCGGGAGGGCCGGATACGCAGTATTTT.